A selection of T cell receptor beta chains follows, all from one sample in a study of cytomegalovirus exposure and HLA in healthy donors. Clones were read by immunoSEQ multiplex PCR, and TCRdb kept only the in-frame ones, dropping some. The sample contains over 55,000 clones, 96% of which appear only once. Sequencing was performed on PBMCs. All receptors come from a man younger than 30 in good health and CMV-seronegative. Both conserved end residues are part of each CDR3. The D gene is left open where the match is weak. Size tells how often a clone was seen (once, few, many) or the class of an expanded clone, and some rows leave it out.

>TRBD1|TRBV5-1|.|TRBJ2-1
TGCGCCAGCAGCTTGCCGCCGACAGGGGGCAATGAGCAGTTCTTC
CASSLPPTGGNEQFF
>TRBD1|TRBV14|.|TRBJ1-2
TGTGCCAGCAGCCAAGACACCGGGACAGGGTCCTTCGGTTACACCTTC
CASSQDTGTGSFGYTF
>TRBD2|TRBV9|.|TRBJ2-7
TGTGCCAGCAGCGTAGCTGTGGTAGCGGGAGTCTACGAGCAGTACTTC
CASSVAVVAGVYEQYF
>.|TRBV27|.|TRBJ1-2
TGTGCCACCCTGGGGGGAGGCGGCTACACCTTC
CATLGGGGYTF
>.|TRBV30|.|TRBJ1-2
TGTGCCTGGAGTGTATACGGGGATGCCGGCGGCTACACCTTC
CAWSVYGDAGGYTF
>.|TRBV2|once|TRBJ2-3
TGTGCCGCTGGTAGATTAGCGGATAGCACAGATACGCAGTATTTT
CAAGRLADSTDTQYF
>TRBD2|TRBV6-1|.|TRBJ2-1
TGTGCCAGCAGTCCCCTAGCGGGAGTAGCCAATGAGCAGTTCTTC
CASSPLAGVANEQFF
>TRBD1|TRBV6-5|.|TRBJ2-5
TGTGCCAGCAGAGACCGGACAGGGGGCATGGAGACCCAGTACTTC
CASRDRTGGMETQYF
>.|TRBV19|.|TRBJ1-2
TGTGCCAGTAGTATAATACCAGACTATGGCTACACCTTC
CASSIIPDYGYTF
>.|TRBV21-1|.|TRBJ2-7
TGTGCCAGCAGCCCACAAGACGGGTTCTACGAGCAGTACTTC
CASSPQDGFYEQYF
>TRBD1|TRBV4-2|.|TRBJ1-4
TGTGCCAGCAGCCAAACTGCTGGACAGGGGGATGAAAAACTGTTTTTT
CASSQTAGQGDEKLFF
>.|TRBV2|.|TRBJ2-5
TGTGCCAGCAGCGGGAGCGGAGAGACCCAGTACTTC
CASSGSGETQYF
>.|TRBV5-4|.|TRBJ2-5
TGTGCCAGCAGCTTCGGGTTCGATCAAGAGACCCAGTACTTC
CASSFGFDQETQYF
>TRBD2|TRBV7-9|once|TRBJ2-7
TGTGCCAGCAGCTTAGCGCACAGAAAGAGCGGGAGTTCGTCCTACGAGCAGTACTTC
CASSLAHRKSGSSSYEQYF
>.|TRBV7-9|.|TRBJ2-7
TGTGCCAGCAGCTTATCCCACATAGACTTTCTACGAGAGCAGTACTTC
CASSLSHIDFLREQYF
>TRBD1|TRBV13|.|TRBJ2-2
TGTGCCAGCAGCGCTCGCCTACAGGGGGTCGACACCGGGGAGCTGTTTTTT
CASSARLQGVDTGELFF
>.|TRBV30|.|TRBJ1-1
TGTGCTTTGGAGCCCCGTCAGGGGAACACTGAAGCTTTCTTT
CALEPRQGNTEAFF
>TRBD2|TRBV9|.|TRBJ2-1
TGTGCCAGCAGCGTAGCTCGGGCTAGCGGGAGTCGGGATGAGCAGTTCTTC
CASSVARASGSRDEQFF
>.|TRBV6-1|.|TRBJ2-3
TGTGCCAGCAGACCGAGGACGGGGAGCACAGATACGCAGTATTTT
CASRPRTGSTDTQYF
>TRBD1|TRBV4-1|once|TRBJ2-2
TGCGCCAGCAGCCAAAGTCCTGGACAGGGGAACACCGGGGAGCTGTTTTTT
CASSQSPGQGNTGELFF
>.|TRBV14|.|TRBJ2-7
TGTGCCAGCAGCCAAGATGCAGGTCTCCTCTCCTACGAGCAGTACTTC
CASSQDAGLLSYEQYF
>TRBD2|TRBV29-1|.|TRBJ2-1
TGCAGCGTTGAAGGTTTGGCTAGCGGGAGTAACAATGAGCAGTTCTTC
CSVEGLASGSNNEQFF
>.|TRBV6-6|.|TRBJ1-1
TGTGCCAGCAGTCAGACAGTGATGAACACTGAAGCTTTCTTT
CASSQTVMNTEAFF
>.|TRBV4-1|.|TRBJ2-1
TGCGCCAGCAGCCAAGTTTCCGCGGATGAGCAGTTCTTC
CASSQVSADEQFF
>.|TRBV7-2|once|TRBJ2-5
TGTGCCAGCAGCTTAGGACTTCAAGAGACCCAGTACTTC
CASSLGLQETQYF
>TRBD2|TRBV5-1|.|TRBJ2-5
TGCGCCAGCAGCTCCGGACTAGCGGGAGGCCACCAAGAGACCCAGTACTTC
CASSSGLAGGHQETQYF
>.|TRBV5-1|.|TRBJ2-5
TGCGCCAGCAGCTTGGTGGGCGCGGGAGAGACCCAGTACTTC
CASSLVGAGETQYF
>TRBD2|TRBV4-1|.|TRBJ2-5
TGCGCCAGCAGCTACTCCGGGACTAGCGGGAGCAACGCAGAGACCCAGTACTTC
CASSYSGTSGSNAETQYF
>TRBD2|TRBV2|.|TRBJ2-1
TGTGCCAGCGGAAGCCCGGGACTTGGGGCGGGGGGGCAGTTCTTC
CASGSPGLGAGGQFF
>.|TRBV6-1|.|TRBJ1-2
TGTGCCAGCAGTGACATCCCCTATGGCTACACCTTC
CASSDIPYGYTF
>.|TRBV19|.|TRBJ2-2
TGTGCCAGTAGCGGGACTCCACCAGACACCGGGGAGCTGTTTTTT
CASSGTPPDTGELFF
>TRBD2|TRBV28|.|TRBJ2-7
TGTGCCACCCGAGGACTAGCGGAGCACTACGAGCAGTACTTC
CATRGLAEHYEQYF
>TRBD2|TRBV27|.|TRBJ2-7
TGTGCCAGCAGTTTAGGACTAGCGGGCTACGAGCAGTACTTC
CASSLGLAGYEQYF
>TRBD1|TRBV28|.|TRBJ2-5
TGTGCCAGCAGAGAGTCCGGGACAGCGAAGCAAGAGACCCAGTACTTC
CASRESGTAKQETQYF
>TRBD2|TRBV6-4|once|TRBJ2-1
TGTGCCAGCAGTGACGATAGCGGGAGTGGTAATGAGCAGTTCTTC
CASSDDSGSGNEQFF
>.|TRBV11-2|.|TRBJ2-7
TGTGCCAGCAGCTTCGGACAGTCCTACGAGCAGTACTTC
CASSFGQSYEQYF
>TRBD2|TRBV11-2|.|TRBJ2-1
TGTGCCAGCAGCTTAGCGGTAGCGGGGAAGATCGATGAGCAGTTCTTC
CASSLAVAGKIDEQFF
>.|TRBV4-2|.|TRBJ2-3
TGTGCCAGCAGCCAAGATTGGCGGGACCCCACAGATACGCAGTATTTT
CASSQDWRDPTDTQYF
>TRBD1|TRBV11-1|once|TRBJ2-7
TGTGCCAGCAGCAATAGACAGGGCTCCTACGAGCAGTACTTC
CASSNRQGSYEQYF
>.|TRBV6-1|.|TRBJ1-2
TGTGCCAGCAGTGGGAGTACTCTAGAATACTACTATGGCTACACCTTC
CASSGSTLEYYYGYTF
>.|TRBV6-5|.|TRBJ2-2
TGTGCCAGCAGTTACTCGAGGGGAGGCACCGGGGAGCTGTTTTTT
CASSYSRGGTGELFF
>.|TRBV10-3|.|TRBJ2-1
TGTGCCATCAGTGAGTCGAGAGACAATGAGCAGTTCTTC
CAISESRDNEQFF
>.|TRBV29-1|.|TRBJ1-1
TGCAGCGTTGAAGATCAAGGGGGGGGCGACACTGAAGCTTTCTTT
CSVEDQGGGDTEAFF
>.|TRBV11-2|.|TRBJ2-1
TGTGCCAGCAGACCGGGACAAGGATTAAGCTCCTACAATGAGCAGTTCTTC
CASRPGQGLSSYNEQFF
>TRBD1|TRBV11-2|once|TRBJ2-5
TGTGCCAGCAGCTTGGGGGACAGGGTAGGCCAAGAGACCCAGTACTTC
CASSLGDRVGQETQYF
>.|TRBV4-1|.|TRBJ2-7
TGCGCCAGCAGCCAAGGGGCCCGCGGGCAGGGAGGCCCCTTGGAGCAGTACTTC
CASSQGARGQGGPLEQYF
>.|TRBV4-1|.|TRBJ1-4
TGCGCCAGCAGCCAAGGACAAAGGACGGGGGGTAATGAAAAACTGTTTTTT
CASSQGQRTGGNEKLFF